One sample yielded the 3 T cell receptor beta chains listed below, sequenced in a study of T-cell reconstitution after alpha-beta-depleted transplantation in children. Unique molecular identifiers tagged the TCRbeta library. Each CDR3 protein is one row after TCRdb ran MiXCR on the PCR reads. This sample carries about 90,000 distinct CDR3 sequences, roughly a sixth of them seen once, and the ten largest clones take 15% to 20%. The sample was PBMCs, mostly from graft donor cells, taken 180 days after TCRalphabeta/CD19-depleted stem cell transplant. These receptors came from a male patient between 2 and 9 years old who had a stem cell transplant for acute lymphoblastic leukemia, so the T cells may come from the graft donor.

The CDR3 DNA follows: TGTGCCAGCTCACCAGCCGCCCTCGTAGTCGCCGGGAACTATGGCTACACCTTC. Protein: CASSPAALVVAGNYGYTF. The gene calls are TRBV18 and TRBJ1-2, with unresolved D. CDR1 and CDR2 from the germline V gene are KGHSH and LQKENI. Trimming cost V 2 bases and J 2 bases, with 21 bases left between them. This CDR3 is 18 amino acids long.

This clonotype was recorded a few times. This chain uses TRBV29-1 with TRBJ2-7; D not resolved. The CDR3 has 12 amino acids. V was shortened by 7 bases and J by 5 bases, with 15 bases between the two germline ends. Germline CDR1 reads SQVTM; CDR2 reads ANQGSEA. CDR3 sequence (DNA): TGCAGCGCTAAACACCGAGAGGACGAGCAGTACTTC. It is translated as CSAKHREDEQYF.

Only a few counts were recorded for this clonotype. The V call is TRBV7-9, the J call TRBJ1-1; TRBD1 might be the D (5 bases). Germline CDR1 reads SEHNR; CDR2 reads FQNEAQ (reference sequence). The ends were cut back, 1 base at V and 5 bases at J, with 14 bases in the middle. The CDR3 consists of 15 residues. In DNA form, the CDR3 reads TGTGCCAGCAGCTTAGACGAGGGGCGCAAAACTGAAGCTTTCTTT. Translation gives CASSLDEGRKTEAFF.